Listed below are T cell receptor beta chains from one sample, sequenced in a study of T cells in localized non-small cell lung cancer. Method: immunoSEQ multiplex PCR; TCRdb's copy keeps in-frame clones and lacks some. The data contain some 17,000 clones, around 90% of them singletons. Here the sequenced sample was peripheral blood mononuclear cells, taken before any cancer treatment. Every receptor here comes from a woman aged 35-75 years with stage III lung adenocarcinoma. The CDR3 runs from the conserved cysteine through the conserved F or W. D genes are given only for firm matches.

TRBJ2-3 | TRBV27 | NA | CASSFLRTDTQYF | TGTGCCAGCAGTTTCCTTAGAACAGATACGCAGTATTTT
TRBJ2-7 | TRBV5-8 | TRBD2 | CASSKRDYEQYF | TGTGCCAGCAGTAAGCGGGATTACGAGCAGTACTTC
TRBJ2-5 | TRBV7-7 | NA | CATGNPGAPETQYF | TGTGCCACCGGAAACCCGGGGGCCCCCGAGACCCAGTACTTC
TRBJ2-7 | TRBV10-1 | NA | CASSGPDRAGEQYF | TGCGCCAGCAGTGGGCCTGACAGGGCGGGAGAGCAGTACTTC
TRBJ2-7 | TRBV5-1 | NA | CASSEHDEQYF | TGCGCCAGCAGCGAACATGACGAGCAGTACTTC
TRBJ2-3 | TRBV18 | NA | CASSPKGVEGTDTQYF | TGTGCCAGCTCACCCAAAGGGGTAGAGGGCACAGATACGCAGTATTTT
TRBJ2-7 | TRBV4-3 | TRBD2 | CASSHRGGPPYEQYF | TGCGCCAGCAGCCATCGGGGGGGCCCTCCGTACGAGCAGTACTTC
TRBJ2-7 | TRBV27 | NA | CASGLREQYF | TGTGCCAGCGGACTTAGGGAGCAGTACTTC
TRBJ1-5 | TRBV30 | TRBD1 | CAWSSTGANQPQHF | TGTGCCTGGAGTTCGACAGGGGCTAATCAGCCCCAGCATTTT
TRBJ1-5 | TRBV2 | TRBD1 | CASSGDRGYRQPQHF | TGTGCCAGCAGCGGGGACAGGGGTTATCGTCAGCCCCAGCATTTT